This entry features one T cell receptor beta chain sequence. Its antigen remains unknown. This specimen belongs to a study of blood T cells in healthy people across ages. General study results and limits: What prevented conclusive comparison of naive and antigen-experienced cells was that PBMCs were unsorted.

A second PCR of roughly 7 to 11 cycles used a sample-barcoded 5' primer and a J-beta primer mix. TCRdb re-derived calls from the 5' RACE reads in MiXCR, one entry per CDR3 protein. The sample shows roughly 720,000 distinct CDR3 sequences, about 48% of them seen only once. The CDR3 runs 15 residues. V gave up 10 bases and J gave up 7 bases; unmatched junction bases: 8. Germline-derived CDR1 and CDR2 are MNHEY and SVGAGI. The chain has TRBV6-5 and TRBJ1-6, with 12 bases fitting TRBD1. Source material: blood. This sequence was found in a man older than 75 in good health. The CDR3 here is CAIKPGQGANSPLHF. DNA of the CDR3: TGTGCCATCAAACCGGGACAGGGGGCAAATTCACCCCTCCACTTT.